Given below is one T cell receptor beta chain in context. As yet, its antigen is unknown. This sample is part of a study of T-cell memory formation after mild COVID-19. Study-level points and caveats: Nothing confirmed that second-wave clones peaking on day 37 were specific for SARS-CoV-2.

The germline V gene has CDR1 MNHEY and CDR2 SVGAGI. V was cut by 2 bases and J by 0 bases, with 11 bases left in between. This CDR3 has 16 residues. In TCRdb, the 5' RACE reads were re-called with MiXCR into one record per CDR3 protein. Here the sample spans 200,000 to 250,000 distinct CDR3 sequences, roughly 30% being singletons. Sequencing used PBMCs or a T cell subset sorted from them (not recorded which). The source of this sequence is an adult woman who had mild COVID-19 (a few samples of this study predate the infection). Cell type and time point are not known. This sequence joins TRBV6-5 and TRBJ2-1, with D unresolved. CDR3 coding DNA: TGTGCCAGCAGTTACACATCGGTGAGCTCCTACAATGAGCAGTTCTTC. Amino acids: CASSYTSVSSYNEQFF.